Included here is one T cell receptor (beta chain) sequence, with context. Its target is unknown. Sequenced by immunoSEQ multiplex PCR; TCRdb stores in-frame clones only, minus some. This sample has tens of thousands of clones, with around 83% found just once. Time point denoted: pretreatment peripheral blood. The record originates from a study of PD-L1 blockade in urothelial cancer. Overall study context: Analysis of the blood was performed 3 weeks (second dose) and 6 weeks after treatment start. A median about 150,000 T cells were found in blood samples.

Study observations and caveats: Durable-benefit patients expanded tumor-associated blood clones more at 3 weeks.

The CDR3 length is 15 residues. Germline lookup yields CDR1 PRHDT and CDR2 FYEKMQ (reference sequence). Trimming removed 3 bases from V and 4 bases from J; junction bases left unmatched: 8. The chain joins TRBV13 to TRBJ1-1; 7 positions match TRBD1. The starting material was PBMCs, obtained around atezolizumab (anti-PD-L1) treatment. This TCR was recovered from a man in his fifties or sixties with urothelial cancer. CDR3 DNA sequence: TGTGCCAGCAGCTTTCCCGCTCGACAGGGCACTGAAGCTTTCTTT. This sequence encodes CASSFPARQGTEAFF. The full variable domain, in which reference TRBV13 and TRBJ1-1 provide the parts outside the CDR3, is AAGVIQSPRHLIKEKRETATLKCYPIPRHDTVYWYQQGPGQDPQFLISFYEKMQSDKGSIPDRFSAQQFSDYHSELNMSSLELGDSALYFCASSFPARQGTEAFFGQGTRLTVV.